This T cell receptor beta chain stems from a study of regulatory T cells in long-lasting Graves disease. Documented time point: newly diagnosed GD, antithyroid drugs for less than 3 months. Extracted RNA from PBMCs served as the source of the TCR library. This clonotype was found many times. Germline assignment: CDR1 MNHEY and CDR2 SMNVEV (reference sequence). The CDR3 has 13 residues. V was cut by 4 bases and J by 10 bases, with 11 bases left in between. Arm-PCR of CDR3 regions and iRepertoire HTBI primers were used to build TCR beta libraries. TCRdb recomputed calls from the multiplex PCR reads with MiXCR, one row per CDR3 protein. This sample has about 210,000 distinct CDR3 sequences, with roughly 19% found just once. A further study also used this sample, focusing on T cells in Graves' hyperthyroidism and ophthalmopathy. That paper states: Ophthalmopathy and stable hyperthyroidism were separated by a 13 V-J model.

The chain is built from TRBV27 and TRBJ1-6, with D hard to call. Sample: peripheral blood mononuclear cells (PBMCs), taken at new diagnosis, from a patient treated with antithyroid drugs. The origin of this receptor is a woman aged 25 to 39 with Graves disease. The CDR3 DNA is TGTGCCAGCAGTTCCTCGGCTCGGTCACCCCTCCACTTT. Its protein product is CASSSSARSPLHF.